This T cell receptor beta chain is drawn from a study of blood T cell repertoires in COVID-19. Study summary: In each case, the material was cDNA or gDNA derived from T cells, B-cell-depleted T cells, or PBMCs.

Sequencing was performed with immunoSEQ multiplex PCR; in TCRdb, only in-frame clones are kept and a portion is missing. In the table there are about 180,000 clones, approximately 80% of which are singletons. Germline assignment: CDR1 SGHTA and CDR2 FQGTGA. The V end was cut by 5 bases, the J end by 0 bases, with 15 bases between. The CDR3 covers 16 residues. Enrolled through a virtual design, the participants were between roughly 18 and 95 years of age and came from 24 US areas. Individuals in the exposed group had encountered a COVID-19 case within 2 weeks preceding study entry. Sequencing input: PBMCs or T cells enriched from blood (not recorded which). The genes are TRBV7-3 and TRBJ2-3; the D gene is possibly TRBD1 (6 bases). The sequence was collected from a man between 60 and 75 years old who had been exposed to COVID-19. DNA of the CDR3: TGTGCCAGCAGCGCCCTAGGACAGACTAGCACAGATACGCAGTATTTT. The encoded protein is CASSALGQTSTDTQYF.